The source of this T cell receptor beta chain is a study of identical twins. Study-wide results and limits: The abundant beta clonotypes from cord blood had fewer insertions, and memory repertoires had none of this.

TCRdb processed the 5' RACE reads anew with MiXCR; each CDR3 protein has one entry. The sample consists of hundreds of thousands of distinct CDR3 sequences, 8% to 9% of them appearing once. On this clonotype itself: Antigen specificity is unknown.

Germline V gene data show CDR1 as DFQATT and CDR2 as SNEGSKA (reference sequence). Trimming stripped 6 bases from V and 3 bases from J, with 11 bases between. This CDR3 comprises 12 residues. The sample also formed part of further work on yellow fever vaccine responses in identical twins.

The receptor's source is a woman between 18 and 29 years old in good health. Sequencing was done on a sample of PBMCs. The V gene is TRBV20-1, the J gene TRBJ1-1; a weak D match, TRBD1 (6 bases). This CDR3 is CSAQQGYTEAFF. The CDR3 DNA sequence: TGCAGTGCCCAGCAGGGGTACACTGAAGCTTTCTTT.